The rows below give T cell receptor beta chains drawn from one sample of a study of T cell changes during pregnancy in multiple sclerosis. Generated by immunoSEQ multiplex PCR, the TCRdb table keeps only in-frame clones and is missing some. This sample has over 65,000 clones, with 91% found just once. This specimen consisted of peripheral blood, obtained in the second trimester of pregnancy. These receptors were taken from a female donor with multiple sclerosis, enrolled in a pregnancy study. Both conserved end residues are part of each CDR3. D genes are given only for firm matches. Only some rows state a clone size, as once, few, many or a class for expanded clones.

D gene: TRBD1
clone size: -
V gene: TRBV11-1
J gene: TRBJ2-7
CDR3 protein: CASSLRAWEQGSYEQYF
CDR3 DNA: TGTGCCAGCAGCTTAAGGGCTTGGGAACAGGGGAGTTACGAGCAGTACTTC

D gene: TRBD1
clone size: -
V gene: TRBV7-9
J gene: TRBJ1-6
CDR3 protein: CASSNDRDISPLHF
CDR3 DNA: TGTGCCAGCAGCAATGACAGGGACATTTCACCCCTCCACTTT

D gene: TRBD1
clone size: -
V gene: TRBV7-7
J gene: TRBJ2-5
CDR3 protein: CASSLGQGVETQYF
CDR3 DNA: TGTGCTAGCAGCTTAGGACAGGGGGTAGAGACCCAGTACTTC

D gene: -
clone size: once
V gene: TRBV7-2
J gene: TRBJ1-5
CDR3 protein: CASSPRTGGHQPQHF
CDR3 DNA: TGTGCCAGCAGCCCAAGGACCGGGGGGCATCAGCCCCAGCATTTT

D gene: -
clone size: -
V gene: TRBV6-1
J gene: TRBJ1-1
CDR3 protein: CASSEESAWSEAFF
CDR3 DNA: TGTGCCAGCAGTGAAGAGTCAGCGTGGAGTGAAGCTTTCTTT

D gene: TRBD2
clone size: few
V gene: TRBV5-6
J gene: TRBJ2-3
CDR3 protein: CASSLAGTSGGGTDTQYF
CDR3 DNA: TGTGCCAGCAGCTTGGCGGGGACTAGCGGGGGTGGCACAGATACGCAGTATTTT

D gene: TRBD1
clone size: once
V gene: TRBV2
J gene: TRBJ2-3
CDR3 protein: CASRVQGAADTQYF
CDR3 DNA: TGTGCCAGCAGAGTACAGGGGGCGGCAGATACGCAGTATTTT

D gene: -
clone size: -
V gene: TRBV19
J gene: TRBJ1-2
CDR3 protein: CASSIEPGGDLYGYTF
CDR3 DNA: TGTGCCAGTAGTATCGAACCGGGGGGCGACCTCTATGGCTACACCTTC

D gene: TRBD1
clone size: few
V gene: TRBV2
J gene: TRBJ1-5
CDR3 protein: CASRATGMAQHF
CDR3 DNA: TGTGCCAGCAGGGCGACAGGGATGGCCCAGCATTTT

D gene: TRBD1
clone size: many
V gene: TRBV27
J gene: TRBJ1-5
CDR3 protein: CASSSGQGEGPQHF
CDR3 DNA: TGTGCCAGCAGTTCAGGACAGGGGGAGGGTCCCCAGCATTTT

D gene: -
clone size: -
V gene: TRBV5-1
J gene: TRBJ2-3
CDR3 protein: CASSSQPNRADTQYF
CDR3 DNA: TGCGCCAGCAGCTCACAGCCCAATCGCGCCGATACGCAGTATTTT

D gene: -
clone size: once
V gene: TRBV6-5
J gene: TRBJ1-3
CDR3 protein: CASSYLPKPSGNTIYF
CDR3 DNA: TGTGCCAGCAGTTACCTCCCTAAGCCCTCTGGAAACACCATATATTTT

D gene: -
clone size: -
V gene: TRBV7-3
J gene: TRBJ1-3
CDR3 protein: CASSSQGRGNTIYF
CDR3 DNA: TGTGCCAGCAGCTCCCAGGGGCGCGGAAACACCATATATTTT

D gene: -
clone size: -
V gene: TRBV7-2
J gene: TRBJ1-2
CDR3 protein: CASSFSGTLNYGYTF
CDR3 DNA: TGTGCCAGCAGCTTCTCCGGGACACTAAACTATGGCTACACCTTC

D gene: TRBD2
clone size: -
V gene: TRBV9
J gene: TRBJ2-3
CDR3 protein: CASSGTGTRRTQDTQYF
CDR3 DNA: TGTGCCAGCAGCGGAACCGGGACTAGACGCACTCAAGATACGCAGTATTTT

D gene: -
clone size: -
V gene: TRBV6-6
J gene: TRBJ1-2
CDR3 protein: CASSFYREASGGYTF
CDR3 DNA: TGTGCCAGCAGTTTTTACAGGGAAGCAAGTGGTGGCTACACCTTC

D gene: -
clone size: -
V gene: TRBV4-3
J gene: TRBJ2-3
CDR3 protein: CASSQEASSITDTQYF
CDR3 DNA: TGCGCCAGCAGCCAAGAAGCTAGCTCCATCACAGATACGCAGTATTTT